The 5 T cell receptor beta chains given below trace back to one sample, sequenced in a study of blood T cell repertoires in COVID-19. Repertoires were generated with immunoSEQ multiplex PCR, while TCRdb's copy carries only in-frame clones and drops some. Among 100,000 to 150,000 clones listed, around 80% were seen once. Sequencing was performed on peripheral blood. The origin of the receptors is a man younger than 45 with COVID-19, enrolled during active disease.

The CDR3 region has the DNA TGTGCCAGCAGCTTGGTATTCGGGGTGGGAGAGCAGTACTTC. Its translation: CASSLVFGVGEQYF. V is TRBV5-6 and J is TRBJ2-7; perhaps TRBD2 as D (5 bases). The V end lost 0 bases, the J end lost 7 bases, and 14 bases lay between the germline ends. The CDR3 consists of 14 residues. Germline V CDR1 and CDR2: SGHDT, YYEEEE.

This chain links TRBV19 with TRBJ2-2, with 8 nucleotides matching TRBD2. Germline V gene sequence: CDR1 LNHDA, CDR2 SQIVND (reference sequence). This CDR3 has 19 residues. With 1 base clipped from V and 3 bases from J, the junction kept 13 bases outside the gene matches. CDR3 bases: TGTGCCAGTAGTATAGCTCCCCTCGGGGGGGCGGGGGACACCGGGGAGCTGTTTTTT. The encoded protein is CASSIAPLGGAGDTGELFF.

The chain recombines TRBV5-5 with TRBJ2-1; the D is unclear. The CDR3 spans 16 residues. Trimming pared 3 bases from V and 6 bases from J, leaving 19 bases between. The V gene's germline CDR1 is SGHKS and CDR2 YYEKEE (reference sequence). Here the CDR3 reads CASSSSLTSFSNEQFF. The DNA of the CDR3 is TGTGCCAGCAGCTCCTCTCTGACAAGTTTTTCCAATGAGCAGTTCTTC.

The rearrangement joins TRBV5-1 to TRBJ1-1, with 9 bases fitting TRBD1. The junction had 6 bases not matched to a gene; V was cut back by 1 base and J by 5 bases. This CDR3 contains 15 residues. Germline CDR1 is SGHRS and CDR2 is YFSETQ. CDR3 nucleotides: TGCGCCAGCAGCTTGAGGCAGGGGACAGGGACTGAAGCTTTCTTT. This gives the protein CASSLRQGTGTEAFF.

The rearrangement joins TRBV19 to TRBJ1-1; TRBD1 is a possible D gene (5 bases). The CDR3 totals 14 residues. The germline V gene has CDR1 LNHDA and CDR2 SQIVND (reference sequence). Trimming cost V 5 bases and J 2 bases, with 12 bases left between them. The CDR3: CASSPLTVNTEAFF. CDR3 bases: TGTGCCAGTAGTCCTCTGACAGTTAACACTGAAGCTTTCTTT.